This is a list of T cell receptor beta chains from one sample in a study of technical replicates of blood from several donors. The repertoire was sequenced with immunoSEQ multiplex PCR; TCRdb's copy has only in-frame clones and lacks some. The sample yields around 60,000 clones, 75% to 90% seen once. Sequencing used PBMCs. These receptors originate from a human donor in good health. Some clones in this sample may be carry-over from other donors' samples. Each CDR3 is given with its conserved first and last residue. The D gene is left open where the match is weak. The size entry is marked missing in some rows and otherwise reads once, few, many or a size class.

V	D	size	J	CDR3	DNA
TRBV7-2	TRBD1	NA	TRBJ2-1	CASSLTGAGNEQFF	TGTGCCAGCAGCTTAACAGGGGCAGGGAATGAGCAGTTCTTC
TRBV7-2	NA	NA	TRBJ2-1	CASSLGLPRGEQFF	TGTGCCAGCAGCTTAGGGCTCCCAAGGGGCGAGCAGTTCTTC
TRBV5-4	TRBD1	NA	TRBJ2-5	CASSRATGAKETQYF	TGTGCCAGCAGCCGCGCGACAGGGGCCAAAGAGACCCAGTACTTC
TRBV7-9	NA	NA	TRBJ2-5	CASRYWALGETQYF	TGTGCCAGCAGGTATTGGGCCCTTGGAGAGACCCAGTACTTC
TRBV5-6	TRBD1	NA	TRBJ2-1	CASSYDRGLGEQFF	TGTGCCAGCAGCTATGACAGGGGGCTAGGTGAGCAGTTCTTC
TRBV4-3	NA	NA	TRBJ1-3	CASSPKRTSGNTIYF	TGCGCCAGCAGCCCAAAGCGCACTTCTGGAAACACCATATATTTT
TRBV6-5	TRBD1	NA	TRBJ2-7	CASSRDRGISYEQYF	TGTGCCAGCAGTCGCGACAGGGGGATCTCCTACGAGCAGTACTTC
TRBV7-2	NA	NA	TRBJ2-3	CASSLGAGTSTDTQYF	TGTGCCAGCAGCTTAGGTGCGGGGACTAGCACAGATACGCAGTATTTT
TRBV29-1	NA	few	TRBJ1-1	CSGGQIGTEAFF	TGCAGCGGGGGACAAATAGGCACTGAAGCTTTCTTT
TRBV5-1	NA	NA	TRBJ2-2	CASSGAGNLGELFF	TGCGCCAGCAGCGGAGCTGGAAATCTCGGGGAGCTGTTTTTT
TRBV6-1	TRBD1	NA	TRBJ2-7	CAGGQGFGEQYF	TGTGCCGGAGGACAGGGATTCGGCGAGCAGTACTTC
TRBV13	TRBD2	NA	TRBJ2-7	CASRPGLAGGYEQYF	TGTGCCAGCAGACCGGGACTAGCGGGGGGCTACGAGCAGTACTTC
TRBV11-2	TRBD1	NA	TRBJ1-2	CASSSGGQEDYGYTF	TGTGCCAGCAGCTCGGGGGGACAGGAGGACTATGGCTACACCTTC
TRBV7-9	TRBD2	NA	TRBJ2-3	CASGGAGGDTQYF	TGTGCCAGCGGAGGAGCGGGGGGAGATACGCAGTATTTT
TRBV23-1	TRBD1	NA	TRBJ2-7	CASDTGTGSYEQYF	TGCGCCAGCGACACGGGGACAGGGAGCTACGAGCAGTACTTC
TRBV5-4	NA	NA	TRBJ1-6	CASSGNRALGNSPLHF	TGTGCCAGCAGCGGCAACAGGGCCCTTGGAAATTCACCCCTCCACTTT
TRBV9	NA	NA	TRBJ1-4	CASSYTGTPNEKLFF	TGTGCCAGCAGCTACACCGGGACACCTAATGAAAAACTGTTTTTT
TRBV2	TRBD1	NA	TRBJ2-7	CASSGGTGDFYEQYF	TGTGCCAGCAGTGGGGGGACAGGGGATTTCTACGAGCAGTACTTC
TRBV10-3	TRBD2	once	TRBJ2-5	CAISEGLAGGKETQYF	TGTGCCATCAGTGAAGGACTAGCGGGGGGGAAAGAGACCCAGTACTTC
TRBV6-1	NA	few	TRBJ2-1	CASSTRPGVEQFF	TGTGCCAGCAGTACTAGGCCGGGGGTGGAGCAGTTCTTC
TRBV6-1	NA	few	TRBJ1-5	CASSEARGARVRPNQPQHF	TGTGCCAGCAGTGAAGCACGGGGGGCGAGAGTCAGGCCCAATCAGCCCCAGCATTTT
TRBV9	TRBD2	once	TRBJ2-3	CASSNRLAGRKDTQYF	TGTGCCAGCAGCAACCGACTAGCGGGGCGGAAAGATACGCAGTATTTT
TRBV25-1	NA	NA	TRBJ1-4	CASSEYRGIGEKLFF	TGTGCCAGCAGTGAATATCGGGGGATAGGGGAAAAACTGTTTTTT
TRBV6-1	NA	once	TRBJ2-7	CASSVGSNGAEEQYF	TGTGCCAGCAGTGTCGGGTCGAATGGGGCGGAAGAGCAGTACTTC